This TCR beta chain was retrieved from a study of shared T cell receptors in the human thymus. About this clone: It is unclear where the CDR3 begins or ends on the DNA, so no DNA is shown, and the CDR3 is as TCRdb lists it.

TCRdb's table, derived via immunoSEQ multiplex PCR, lists solely in-frame clones and lacks some. The top ten hold about 0.01% of the sample, which has roughly 700,000 clones, around 87% seen once. A further study also used this sample, focusing on human thymus T cells. That report adds: Corrective heart surgery yielded the resections from which the thymus tissue came. Apparent bias marked the V and J gene usage of thymic and blood repertoires. Related work showed strongly overlapping thymic repertoires across unrelated individuals.

Sequenced input: thymocytes. The clonotype originates from a boy less than two years old with a congenital heart defect.

CDR3 in amino acids: CASSFGQGRLDNEQFF. This chain uses TRBV5-6 with TRBJ2-1; no DNA check was done on the table's D call, TRBD2. Including both end residues, the CDR3 is 16 amino acids long. CDR1 is SGHDT and CDR2 is YYEEEE in the germline V gene.